These 32 T cell receptor beta chains originate from one sample sequenced in a study of CD8+ T cells in alopecia areata. Investigators isolated RNA and reverse transcribed it into cDNA to act as the sequencing template. Using immunoSEQ multiplex PCR, the repertoire was profiled, and TCRdb retains in-frame clones only, with some absent. The table has under 250,000 clones, more than 45% seen once. The specimen was CD4+ T cells sorted from blood, collected at week 0. The source of these receptors is a human donor with alopecia areata.

The DNA of the CDR3 is TGTGCCAGCAGCTTAGTAACAGCAAATTCACCCCTCCACTTT. This sequence encodes CASSLVTANSPLHF. This rearrangement joins TRBV11-1 to TRBJ1-6; D ambiguous. The V end was cut by 1 base, the J end by 7 bases, with 8 bases between. The length of the CDR3 is 14 residues. The germline CDR1 and CDR2 sequences are SGHAT and FQDESV (reference sequence). Full variable domain (remainder filled in from reference TRBV11-1 and TRBJ1-6): EAEVAQSPRYKITEKSQAVAFWCDPISGHATLYWYRQILGQGPELLVQFQDESVVDDSQLPKDRFSAERLKGVDSTLKIQPAELGDSAMYLCASSLVTANSPLHFGNGTRLTVT.

The table lists this clone with a count of one. This chain links TRBV29-1 with TRBJ1-1, with D uncertain. The V gene lost 0 bases and the J gene lost 4 bases, with 6 bases spanning the gap. Germline CDR1 reads SQVTM; CDR2 reads ANQGSEA. The CDR3 spans 12 residues. CDR3 protein: CSVEEAGTEAFF. CDR3 DNA: TGCAGCGTTGAAGAGGCAGGCACTGAAGCTTTCTTT.

Here the CDR3 reads CASSPVGYTDTQYF. The CDR3 DNA sequence: TGTGCCAGCTCACCGGTTGGATACACAGATACGCAGTATTTT. The V and J genes are TRBV18 and TRBJ2-3, with D unresolved. The CDR3 runs 14 residues. Trimming took off 3 bases at V and 2 bases at J, with 9 bases between the two ends. CDR1 KGHSH and CDR2 LQKENI come from the germline V gene.

The V call is TRBV7-9, the J call TRBJ1-5, with 7 bases fitting TRBD1. V gave up 5 bases and J gave up 0 bases; unmatched junction bases: 4. Germline lookup yields CDR1 SEHNR and CDR2 FQNEAQ (reference sequence). The length of the CDR3 is 15 residues. The CDR3 loop reads CASSRTGDSNQPQHF. Here the CDR3 DNA reads TGTGCCAGCAGCCGGACAGGCGATAGCAATCAGCCCCAGCATTTT.

About this clone itself: Distinct nucleotide sequences in the sample also encode this CDR3. V is TRBV29-1 and J is TRBJ1-1; tentatively, D is TRBD1 (5 bases). The CDR3 has 13 amino acids. CDR1 is SQVTM, CDR2 ANQGSEA, per germline. V was cut by 5 bases and J by 0 bases, with 10 bases left in between. CDR3 in amino acids: CSVRGRLNTEAFF. For the CDR3, the DNA is TGCAGCGTTCGGGGACGGCTGAACACTGAAGCTTTCTTT.

There are a few counts of this clone. The chain has TRBV7-6 and TRBJ2-7; either TRBD1 or TRBD2 may fit D (5 bases each). The CDR3 is made up of 16 amino acids. Per the germline V gene, CDR1 is SGHVS and CDR2 is FNYEAQ. Trimming cost V 4 bases and J 4 bases, with 20 bases left between them. The CDR3 here is CASSSTPAGSRYEQYF. The CDR3 nucleotides read TGTGCCAGCAGCTCCACCCCGGCAGGGAGTAGGTACGAGCAGTACTTC.

This clone was seen more than once but under ten times. V is TRBV30 and J is TRBJ1-2, with D possibly matching TRBD1 (6 bases). Germline V gene lookup returns CDR1 GTSNPN and CDR2 SVGIG (reference sequence). The CDR3 sequence is 13 residues long. V lost 8 bases and J 2 bases, leaving 15 bases between the germline ends. CDR3 sequence reads: CAGRQASNYGYTF. DNA of the CDR3: TGTGCCGGAAGACAGGCTTCCAACTATGGCTACACCTTC.

This clone was picked up a small number of times. J is TRBJ2-4 and V is TRBV30; TRBD1 or TRBD2 may be the D gene (5 bases each). The CDR3 has 12 amino acids. Germline V lookup: CDR1 GTSNPN, CDR2 SVGIG (reference sequence). The V end lost 3 bases, the J end lost 8 bases, and 11 bases lay between the germline ends. The CDR3 DNA is TGTGCCTGGAGCGAGGGGCTCGACATTCAGTACTTC. This codes for CAWSEGLDIQYF.

This clone has just a few counts. V is TRBV5-6 and J is TRBJ2-4; D gene unclear. The CDR3 extends over 12 amino acids. Germline lookup yields CDR1 SGHDT and CDR2 YYEEEE. V was clipped by 5 bases and J by 5 bases, with 8 bases between them. DNA for the CDR3: TGTGCCAGCAGTCTGAATGAAAACATTCAGTACTTC. Translation gives CASSLNENIQYF.

This clone was seen more than once but under ten times. Other DNA sequences of this sample code for an identical CDR3. This sequence joins TRBV7-9 and TRBJ1-4; TRBD1 matches at 9 bases. Germline trimming cut 4 bases from V and 5 bases from J; bases unmatched to any gene: 2. The germline gives CDR1 SEHNR, CDR2 FQNEAQ (reference sequence). This CDR3 spans 14 amino acids. CDR3 sequence reads: CASSSGQGNEKLFF. CDR3 sequence (DNA): TGTGCCAGCAGCTCGGGACAGGGAAATGAAAAACTGTTTTTT.

This clone was detected a few times. The chain employs TRBV2 and TRBJ2-2, with 7 bases identical to TRBD2. Germline CDR1 SNHLY, CDR2 FYNNEI. V was clipped by 8 bases and J by 7 bases; unmatched bases: 4. The CDR3 extends over 12 amino acids. CDR3 region: CASAREGGELFF. The CDR3 DNA sequence: TGTGCCAGCGCCAGGGAGGGCGGGGAGCTGTTTTTT.

The table lists this clone with a count of one. CDR3 DNA sequence: TGCGCCAGCCGGACTAGCGGGGGGGCCGACACGCAGTATTTT. It yields the protein CASRTSGGADTQYF. V gene TRBV5-1 combines with J gene TRBJ2-3; 15 bases map to TRBD2. This CDR3 contains 14 residues. V lost 7 bases and J lost 9; bases outside the gene matches: 6. From germline, CDR1 is SGHRS and CDR2 YFSETQ. Full variable domain (missing parts from reference TRBV5-1 and TRBJ2-3): KAGVTQTPRYLIKTRGQQVTLSCSPISGHRSVSWYQQTPGQGLQFLFEYFSETQRNKGNFPGRFSGRQFSNSRSEMNVSTLELGDSALYLCASRTSGGADTQYFGPGTRLTVL.

The chain carries TRBV6-5 and TRBJ2-6; TRBD1 is a possible D gene (5 bases). CDR3 size: 14 residues. CDR1 is MNHEY, CDR2 SVGAGI, per germline. V shed 6 bases and J shed 10 bases, with 16 bases lying between them. CDR3 protein: CASSFRAEPNVLTF. Written as DNA, the CDR3 is TGTGCCAGCAGCTTCAGGGCTGAACCTAACGTCCTGACTTTC.

The gene calls are TRBV4-1 and TRBJ1-5; no reliable D call. The CDR3 is 17 amino acids. From germline, CDR1 is MGHRA and CDR2 YSYEKL. Deletions cut 0 bases from V and 4 bases from J, with 16 bases between. CDR3 loop: CASSQDRGGSGNQPQHF. The CDR3 nucleotides are TGCGCCAGCAGCCAAGATCGCGGCGGGAGTGGAAATCAGCCCCAGCATTTT.

The gene calls are TRBV4-1 and TRBJ2-2; maybe TRBD2 (6 bases). Trimming took 4 bases from V and 4 from J, leaving 16 bases between them. The CDR3 is 16 residues long. The germline CDR1 and CDR2 sequences are MGHRA and YSYEKL. The CDR3 region is CASSPSMRRGTGELFF. The DNA for the CDR3 is TGCGCCAGCAGCCCGTCTATGAGGCGGGGCACCGGGGAGCTGTTTTTT.

This chain joins TRBV2 and TRBJ2-2; the D gene is possibly TRBD1 (6 bases). CDR1 and CDR2 (germline): SNHLY, FYNNEI. CDR3 length: 15 residues. V was pared by 6 bases and J by 1 base, with 12 bases between. The CDR3 loop reads CASSLQGVNTGELFF. The CDR3 bases are TGTGCCAGCAGCTTACAGGGAGTGAACACCGGGGAGCTGTTTTTT.

The chain combines TRBV5-5 with TRBJ2-3; tentative D call: TRBD2 (5 bases). This CDR3 has 12 amino acids. Germline V CDR1 and CDR2: SGHKS, YYEKEE (reference sequence). V lost 4 bases, J lost 6 bases, and 9 bases lay in between. CDR3 DNA sequence: TGTGCCAGCAGCCTCGGACTCGATACGCAGTATTTT. This translates into CASSLGLDTQYF.

The rearrangement joins TRBV2 to TRBJ1-1, with 7 bases lining up with TRBD1. The CDR3 spans 16 residues. Trimming took 8 bases from V and 2 from J; bases not matched to a gene: 14. The V gene's germline CDR1 is SNHLY and CDR2 FYNNEI. The CDR3, as DNA: TGTGCCAGCCCCCCGGGACAGAGTCCTTTTAACACTGAAGCTTTCTTT. It codes for CASPPGQSPFNTEAFF. The entire variable domain, with the rest obtained from reference TRBV2 and TRBJ1-1, is as follows: EPEVTQTPSHQVTQMGQEVILRCVPISNHLYFYWYRQILGQKVEFLVSFYNNEISEKSEIFDDQFSVERPDGSNFTLKIRSTKLEDSAMYFCASPPGQSPFNTEAFFGQGTRLTVV.

J is TRBJ1-2 and V is TRBV10-3, with D possibly being TRBD1 (5 bases). Germline CDR1 is ENHRY and CDR2 is SYGVKD. Between the trimmed V and J ends, which lost 3 bases and 6 bases, there was a span of 14 bases. The CDR3 has 14 amino acids. CDR3: CAISERDLGDGYTF. The CDR3 DNA is TGTGCCATCAGTGAAAGGGACTTGGGGGATGGCTACACCTTC.

CDR3 coding DNA: TGTGCCAGCAGCCACTACTTAAGGTGGTCGGGGACTAATGAAAAACTGTTTTTT. Translation gives CASSHYLRWSGTNEKLFF. V is TRBV7-3 and J is TRBJ1-4, with D hard to call. The V gene's germline CDR1 is SGHTA and CDR2 FQGTGA. The CDR3 length is 18 residues. Trimming left V 5 bases short and J 2 bases short, with 21 bases between.

Note on this clone: Its ends do not fully match the called genes, so a read error is possible. The chain recombines TRBV7-7 with TRBJ2-3; 11 positions agree with TRBD2. CDR3 length: 15 amino acids. The germline gives CDR1 SSHAT, CDR2 FNYEAQ (reference sequence). The CDR3 reads CASSSSGTSGNTQYF. In DNA form, the CDR3 reads TGTGCTAGCAGCTCCTCCGGGACTAGCGGAAACACGCAGTATTTT.

V is TRBV5-1 and J is TRBJ2-4, with D unresolved. Trimming took 0 bases from V and 5 from J, leaving 0 bases between them. CDR3 size: 11 residues. Germline V gene lookup returns CDR1 SGHRS and CDR2 YFSETQ. The CDR3 DNA reads TGCGCCAGCAGCTTGGAAAACATTCAGTACTTC. It codes for CASSLENIQYF. The full variable domain, its missing parts supplied by reference TRBV5-1 and TRBJ2-4, is KAGVTQTPRYLIKTRGQQVTLSCSPISGHRSVSWYQQTPGQGLQFLFEYFSETQRNKGNFPGRFSGRQFSNSRSEMNVSTLELGDSALYLCASSLENIQYFGAGTRLSVL.

The chain combines TRBV29-1 with TRBJ1-1; tentative D call: TRBD1 (5 bases). The CDR3 totals 15 residues. Trimming took 4 bases from V and 0 from J, leaving 15 bases between them. Germline assignment: CDR1 SQVTM and CDR2 ANQGSEA. CDR3 DNA: TGCAGCGTTGTAGGGGCCAGAGGAATGAACACTGAAGCTTTCTTT. It codes for CSVVGARGMNTEAFF.

J is TRBJ2-2 and V is TRBV30, with D possibly being TRBD2 (6 bases). The CDR3 sequence is 14 residues long. The germline V gene has CDR1 GTSNPN and CDR2 SVGIG (reference sequence). The ends were cut back, 4 bases at V and 0 bases at J, with 9 bases in the middle. The CDR3 is CAWKRGTNTGELFF. The CDR3, as DNA: TGTGCCTGGAAACGGGGGACGAACACCGGGGAGCTGTTTTTT.

The genes are TRBV2 and TRBJ2-5; perhaps TRBD2 as D (6 bases). Germline assignment: CDR1 SNHLY and CDR2 FYNNEI. Between the trimmed V and J ends, which lost 4 bases and 0 bases, there was a span of 12 bases. The CDR3 length is 15 residues. CDR3 loop: CASSVSGLYQETQYF. The CDR3 region has the DNA TGTGCCAGCAGTGTCAGCGGGTTGTACCAAGAGACCCAGTACTTC.

The rearrangement uses TRBV6-5 and TRBJ1-3; tentative D call: TRBD1 (6 bases). The CDR3 runs to 15 residues. Trimming pared 2 bases from V and 4 bases from J, leaving 12 bases between. Per the germline V gene, CDR1 is MNHEY and CDR2 is SVGAGI. CDR3 sequence: CASSYDRGLGNTIYF. CDR3 in DNA: TGTGCCAGCAGTTACGATAGGGGGTTGGGAAACACCATATATTTT.

The chain couples TRBV30 to TRBJ2-3, with 9 bases lining up with TRBD1. Germline V gene data show CDR1 as GTSNPN and CDR2 as SVGIG (reference sequence). Trimming took 4 bases from V and 1 from J; bases not matched to a gene: 6. The CDR3 runs to 15 residues. The CDR3 nucleotides are TGTGCCTGGAAACAGGACAGGGGACGCACAGATACGCAGTATTTT. This codes for CAWKQDRGRTDTQYF. Filled out from reference TRBV30 and TRBJ2-3, the complete variable domain reads SQTIHQWPATLVQPVGSPLSLECTVEGTSNPNLYWYRQAAGRGLQLLFYSVGIGQISSEVPQNLSASRPQDRQFILSSKKLLLSDSGFYLCAWKQDRGRTDTQYFGPGTRLTVL.

This clone showed up just a few times. The V call is TRBV7-2, the J call TRBJ2-4; 12 bases line up with TRBD2. J was trimmed by 5 bases and V by 5 bases; bases with no gene match: 4. Germline CDR1 is SGHTA and CDR2 is FQGNSA. There are 15 residues in the CDR3. The CDR3 DNA sequence: TGTGCCAGCAGCCGAGGACTAGCGGGACAAAACATTCAGTACTTC. Translation: CASSRGLAGQNIQYF. The entire variable domain, with the rest obtained from reference TRBV7-2 and TRBJ2-4, is as follows: GAGVSQSPSNKVTEKGKDVELRCDPISGHTALYWYRQSLGQGLEFLIYFQGNSAPDKSGLPSDRFSAERTGGSVSTLTIQRTQQEDSAVYLCASSRGLAGQNIQYFGAGTRLSVL.

This clone was observed a single time. DNA for the CDR3: TGCGCCAGCAGTCAGTGGGACTACAGGGAAAAACTGTTTTTT. Translated: CASSQWDYREKLFF. V gene TRBV23-1 combines with J gene TRBJ1-4; possible D gene TRBD1, 5 bases. TRBV23-1 is sorted into the ORF group, with uncertain function. With 3 bases removed from V and 8 bases from J, the gap between germline ends came to 13 bases. The CDR3 has 14 residues.

This clone was recorded a few times. V usage is TRBV27 and J usage is TRBJ1-2; D not resolved. V was pared by 1 base and J by 4 bases, with 10 bases between. Germline loops: CDR1 MNHEY, CDR2 SMNVEV (reference sequence). This CDR3 spans 14 amino acids. The CDR3 nucleotides are TGTGCCAGCAGTTTATACGGGCAGGCCTATGGCTACACCTTC. Protein sequence: CASSLYGQAYGYTF.

This chain uses TRBV7-9 with TRBJ2-2; no firm D call. The germline V and J ends were trimmed by 6 bases and 5 bases, with 22 bases remaining between them. Germline V gene sequence: CDR1 SEHNR, CDR2 FQNEAQ (reference sequence). This CDR3 is built from 17 residues. The CDR3 coding sequence is TGTGCCAGCAGGACGACAACACAAAACATTCGGACCGGGGAGCTGTTTTTT. Translating it yields CASRTTTQNIRTGELFF.

The chain employs TRBV6-5 and TRBJ2-1; 11 bases are shared with TRBD1. The CDR3 extends over 13 amino acids. The V gene's germline CDR1 is MNHEY and CDR2 SVGAGI. The V gene end was trimmed by 8 bases and the J gene end by 6 bases; junction bases not matched to a gene: 3. The CDR3 DNA follows: TGTGCCAGCTCGGGGACAGGGGGCAATGAGCAGTTCTTC. It translates to CASSGTGGNEQFF.